The T cell receptor (beta chain) under discussion was sequenced for a study of human thymus T cells. Study conclusions and caveats: Within thymic and blood repertoires, V and J gene usage appeared to be biased.

This table comes from immunoSEQ multiplex PCR, and its TCRdb copy is limited to in-frame clones, with some not included. The sample has 60,000 to 75,000 clones, 95% seen once. V was cut by 5 bases and J by 3 bases, with 10 bases left in between. Germline CDR1 is MNHEY and CDR2 is SVGAGI. The CDR3 contains 14 residues. The study used thymus tissue resected during corrective heart surgery. For this clone: Its target is not known.

The sequencing input was thymus tissue. The source of this sequence is a girl in the first two years of life with a congenital heart defect but otherwise immunologically healthy. The J gene is TRBJ1-4, the V gene TRBV6-5, with D tentatively TRBD1 (6 bases). The CDR3 DNA is TGTGCCAGCAGTCCGGACAGACCTAATGAAAAACTGTTTTTT. Translated: CASSPDRPNEKLFF.